This TCR beta chain was recovered during a study of naive and memory T cell subsets. Study-wide findings and caveats: Naive repertoires, especially CD8, held a few larger clonotypes, possibly memory cells re-expressing CD45RA. TCR abundance followed a power law differing between naive and memory subsets. Over 90% of naive TCR sequences appeared only once, unlike memory subsets.

CDR1 and CDR2 from the germline V gene are LNHDA and SQIVND (reference sequence). This CDR3 has 12 amino acids. The V end lost 5 bases, the J end lost 12 bases, and 14 bases lay between the germline ends. An equimolar mix of two oligonucleotides served as the beta constant-region primer for TRBC1 and TRBC2. Ligated cDNA was amplified by four rounds of PCR with nested alpha and beta constant-region primers and SP2. An oligonucleotide with the SP2 primer and a 12-nucleotide UMI was ligated to the cDNA 3' end. TCRdb independently ran MiXCR on the UMI-ligation and nested PCR reads; one entry per CDR3 protein. The repertoire holds over 110,000 distinct CDR3 sequences, approximately 20% seen once, with around 0.63% in the top ten. A remark on this clonotype: Its antigen is currently unknown.

The sequence came from a human donor in good health. The V call is TRBV19, the J call TRBJ2-1, with D perhaps matching TRBD2 (5 bases). The sequenced material came from naive CD8+ T cells from blood. CDR3 loop: CASSDGYEGQFF. As DNA, the CDR3 is TGTGCCAGTAGTGATGGTTACGAGGGGCAGTTCTTC.